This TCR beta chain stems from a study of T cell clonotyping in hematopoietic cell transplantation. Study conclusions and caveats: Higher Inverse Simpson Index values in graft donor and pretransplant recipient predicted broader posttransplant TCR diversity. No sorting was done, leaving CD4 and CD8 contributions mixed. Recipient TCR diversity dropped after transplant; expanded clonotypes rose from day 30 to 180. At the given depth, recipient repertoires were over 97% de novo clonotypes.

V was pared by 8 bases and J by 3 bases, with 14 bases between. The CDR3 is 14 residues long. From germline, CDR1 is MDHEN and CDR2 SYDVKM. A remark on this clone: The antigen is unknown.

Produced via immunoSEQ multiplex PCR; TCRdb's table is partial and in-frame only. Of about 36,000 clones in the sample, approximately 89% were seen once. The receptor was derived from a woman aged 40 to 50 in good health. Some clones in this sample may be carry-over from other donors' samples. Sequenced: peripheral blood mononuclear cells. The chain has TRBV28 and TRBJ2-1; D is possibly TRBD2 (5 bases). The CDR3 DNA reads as TGTGCCAGCGAGAGCCACCGGGGCTACAATGAGCAGTTCTTC. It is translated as CASESHRGYNEQFF.